This is a list of T cell receptor beta chains from one sample in a study of T cells expressing NK-cell markers. From the 5' RACE reads, TCRdb lists one entry per CDR3 protein and no DNA. In total, the table holds about 2,200 distinct CDR3 sequences. The sample taken for sequencing was blood T cells: a sorted CD56 or NKG2C T cell subset, CD4+ or CD8+ T cells, or bulk PBMC T cells (not recorded which). The source of these receptors is a woman aged 18-29 years in good health. CDR3s include the opening cysteine and the closing phenylalanine or tryptophan. Fields, in order: V gene, clone size, J gene, CDR3 length, CDR3 protein. Clone size is given for some rows only: seen once, a few or many times, or a class if the clone is expanded.

V: TRBV6-5; size: -; J: TRBJ2-1; length: 16; CDR3: CASSLTGTGVYNEQFF
V: TRBV20-1; size: -; J: TRBJ2-7; length: 11; CDR3: CSARGPYEQYF
V: TRBV20-1; size: -; J: TRBJ1-1; length: 14; CDR3: CRAGPSPMNTEAFF
V: TRBV7-9; size: -; J: TRBJ2-5; length: 14; CDR3: CASSQTGRGETQYF
V: TRBV20-1; size: -; J: TRBJ1-6; length: 16; CDR3: CSARDPPGRENSPLHF
V: TRBV19; size: -; J: TRBJ1-1; length: 15; CDR3: CASSSVGGWGTEAFF
V: TRBV7-9; size: -; J: TRBJ2-1; length: 15; CDR3: CASSLTGTTYNEQFF
V: TRBV6-4; size: large; J: TRBJ2-3; length: 14; CDR3: CASSDGGATDTQYF
V: TRBV3-1; size: medium-sized; J: TRBJ2-3; length: 16; CDR3: CASTPTSGGVPGTQYF
V: TRBV6-1; size: -; J: TRBJ1-2; length: 16; CDR3: CASSEADGGWAYGYTF
V: TRBV4-3; size: medium-sized; J: TRBJ2-2; length: 14; CDR3: CASKGTSEAGELFF
V: TRBV6-2/TRBV6-3; size: medium-sized; J: TRBJ2-1; length: 13; CDR3: CASSYRDYNEQFF
V: TRBV3-1; size: large; J: TRBJ1-2; length: 16; CDR3: CASSQVLIGTFYGYTF
V: TRBV9; size: medium-sized; J: TRBJ2-3; length: 16; CDR3: CASSPRVGEILDTQYF
V: TRBV2; size: -; J: TRBJ2-1; length: 15; CDR3: CASTESGRRYNEQFF
V: TRBV25-1; size: -; J: TRBJ2-7; length: 11; CDR3: CASSAGYEQYF
V: TRBV6-6; size: -; J: TRBJ1-5; length: 12; CDR3: CASSYVTESQHF
V: TRBV27; size: -; J: TRBJ2-7; length: 18; CDR3: CASSFLQGGLPGIYEQYF